This is a list of T cell receptor beta chains from one sample in a study of OX40 agonist ivuxolimab in advanced cancers. Assay used: immunoSEQ multiplex PCR; TCRdb lists only in-frame clones, some missing. The sample has about 49,000 clones; roughly 85% are singletons. The sequencing used CD4+ or CD8+ T cells sorted from blood, collected in a trial of the OX40 agonist ivuxolimab. The source is an adult with an advanced solid tumor such as melanoma, head and neck, liver or kidney cancer. Each CDR3 is given with its conserved first and last residue. A D gene is named only where the DNA matches it firmly. Clone sizes are given selectively: once, few, many, or a class where the clone is expanded.

v_call,d_call,j_call,clone_size,cdr3_nt,cdr3_aa
TRBV6-5,.,TRBJ2-5,.,TGTGCCAGCAGTTACCCCCTTGGGGAGACCCAGTACTTC,CASSYPLGETQYF
TRBV6-5,.,TRBJ1-2,.,TGTGCCAGCAGTTTAGAAGGGTGGGGCTACACCTTC,CASSLEGWGYTF
TRBV6-4,.,TRBJ2-7,.,TGCGCCAGCAGACGACAACAGGACCCCTACGAGCAGTACTTC,CASRRQQDPYEQYF
TRBV7-6,.,TRBJ2-2,.,TGTGCCAGCAGCTTAGCGGCAGGGGTCAACACCGGGGAGCTGTTTTTT,CASSLAAGVNTGELFF
TRBV5-6,TRBD1,TRBJ1-2,.,TGTGCCAGCAGCTCGTACCTCGGGACAGGGGGCGCGTCTGGCTATGGCTACACCTTC,CASSSYLGTGGASGYGYTF
TRBV5-5,TRBD1,TRBJ1-2,.,TGTGCCAGCAGCGTCGACAGGGGGCAGATGAAGGGCTACACCTTC,CASSVDRGQMKGYTF
TRBV11-3,TRBD2,TRBJ2-1,.,TGTGCCAGCAGCTCCGGGAGGGCCTCCAATGAGCAGTTCTTC,CASSSGRASNEQFF
TRBV30,TRBD1,TRBJ2-7,.,TGTGCCTGGAGCGCGACAGGGGGCAGTTACGAGCAGTACTTC,CAWSATGGSYEQYF
TRBV7-8,TRBD2,TRBJ2-7,.,TGTGCCAGCAGCAATGGACTAGCGGGAGGCTACGAGCAGTACTTC,CASSNGLAGGYEQYF
TRBV5-1,.,TRBJ1-3,.,TGCGCCAGCAGCTTGTTTCAAGGGGGATCTGGAAACACCATATATTTT,CASSLFQGGSGNTIYF
TRBV5-4,TRBD1,TRBJ2-1,once,TGTGCCAGCAGCTTGTCACAGGGGCCCAGGAATGAGCAGTTCTTC,CASSLSQGPRNEQFF
TRBV5-4,.,TRBJ2-7,.,TGTGCCAGCAGCCTAAGACAGTCTTTGGAGCAGTACTTC,CASSLRQSLEQYF
TRBV6-6,.,TRBJ1-6,.,TGTGCCATAACGGCGAGAGTTCTAAATTCACCCCTCCACTTT,CAITARVLNSPLHF
TRBV30,TRBD1,TRBJ2-5,few,TGTGCCTGGGACAGGGGGCCTAGCCAAGAGACCCAGTACTTC,CAWDRGPSQETQYF
TRBV18,.,TRBJ2-5,.,TGTGCCAGCTCACCGGGGGTGGCCCAAGAGACCCAGTACTTC,CASSPGVAQETQYF
TRBV7-2,.,TRBJ2-7,.,TGTGCCAGCAGCCGGGATTGGTACGAGCAGTACTTC,CASSRDWYEQYF
TRBV18,.,TRBJ1-5,.,TGTGCCAGCTCACCATTACAGGGCAAGCCCCAGCATTTT,CASSPLQGKPQHF
TRBV30,.,TRBJ1-2,.,TGTGCCTGGAGAGGAGACTATGGCTACACCTTC,CAWRGDYGYTF
TRBV19,TRBD2,TRBJ2-1,.,TGTGCCAGTAAACCCCGAAGAGGGCTAGCGGGAGCGGATGAGCAGTTCTTC,CASKPRRGLAGADEQFF
TRBV15,.,TRBJ1-2,few,TGTGCCACCAGCAGAGATGGCAGCACCTATGGCTACACCTTC,CATSRDGSTYGYTF
TRBV12-5,TRBD2,TRBJ2-1,few,TGTGCTAGTGGTTTGGACCTGCTAGCGGGAGGTATTCAGTTCTTC,CASGLDLLAGGIQFF
TRBV9,.,TRBJ2-3,.,TGTGCCAGCAGCCCTTTGAGGGAGTTGACAGATACGCAGTATTTT,CASSPLRELTDTQYF
TRBV28,.,TRBJ1-4,.,TGTGCCAGCAATAAACAGGGCTATGGTGGTGAAAAACTGTTTTTT,CASNKQGYGGEKLFF
TRBV4-1,.,TRBJ2-7,few,TGCGCCAGCAGCCAAGGTTCAGTGTGGGGTCGACGGGTCTACGAGCAGTACTTC,CASSQGSVWGRRVYEQYF
TRBV7-9,.,TRBJ2-2,.,TGTGCCAGCAGTCTCCAGCTAGCGAGCACCGGGGAGCTGTTTTTT,CASSLQLASTGELFF
TRBV7-6,.,TRBJ2-3,.,TGTGCCAGCAGCCTCTCGAGGAATACGCAGTATTTT,CASSLSRNTQYF
TRBV5-5,.,TRBJ2-7,few,TGTGCCAGCAGCTTGACTGGCAAGACTACCTTGGGGGAGCAGTACTTC,CASSLTGKTTLGEQYF
TRBV4-1,.,TRBJ1-2,.,TGCGCCAGCAGCCCCGCGGAAGCTAACTATGGCTACACCTTC,CASSPAEANYGYTF
TRBV29-1,TRBD2,TRBJ2-7,.,TGCAGCGTTTTCGGGACTAGCGGGACTATCCCTATTCCCGAGCAGTACTTC,CSVFGTSGTIPIPEQYF
TRBV28,TRBD2,TRBJ2-6,.,TGTGCCAGCAGTTTCGTAGGAGTAGCGGGAGCGGCTGGGGCCAACGTCCTGACTTTC,CASSFVGVAGAAGANVLTF
TRBV6-5,TRBD2,TRBJ2-5,.,TGTGCCAGCAGCATCCAAAGTAGCGGGTGGGAGACCCAGTACTTC,CASSIQSSGWETQYF
TRBV6-5,.,TRBJ1-2,.,TGTGCCAGCAGTTACCTAGGGGCAAGGAACTATGGCTACACCTTC,CASSYLGARNYGYTF
TRBV7-2,TRBD2,TRBJ2-1,.,TGTGCCAGCAGCAAGAGCGGGACTAACAATGAGCAGTTCTTC,CASSKSGTNNEQFF
TRBV11-2,.,TRBJ1-5,.,TGTGCCAGCAGCTTAGTGGCAGGGAACAATCAGCCCCAGCATTTT,CASSLVAGNNQPQHF
TRBV5-1,.,TRBJ2-3,.,TGCGCCAGCAGCTTGGTACTAGGACAAAACACAGATACGCAGTATTTT,CASSLVLGQNTDTQYF
TRBV7-6,TRBD1,TRBJ2-5,.,TGTGCCAGCAGCTTAGCCGGGACAGGGGGAATTTTTGGAGAGACCCAGTACTTC,CASSLAGTGGIFGETQYF
TRBV19,.,TRBJ1-3,.,TGTGCCAGTAGTGCCGACCAGTTCGGGAGCTCTGGAAACACCATATATTTT,CASSADQFGSSGNTIYF
TRBV18,.,TRBJ1-1,.,TGTGCCAGCTCCCGATATCAGGGGTGGGGCACTGAAGCTTTCTTT,CASSRYQGWGTEAFF
TRBV5-1,TRBD1,TRBJ2-3,.,TGCGCCAGCAGCTCACAGGGGAGCACAGATACGCAGTATTTT,CASSSQGSTDTQYF
TRBV27,TRBD2,TRBJ2-5,.,TGTGCCAGCAGACGCCTAAGCGGGACCCGGAAAAACCTACAAGAGACCCAGTACTTC,CASRRLSGTRKNLQETQYF
TRBV5-6,.,TRBJ1-1,.,TGTGCCAGCAGCTTTGTGGGCCGGTGGACTGAAGCTTTCTTT,CASSFVGRWTEAFF
TRBV5-4,.,TRBJ2-6,.,TGTGCCAGCAGCTTCGGAGTCTCTGGGGCCAACGTCCTGACTTTC,CASSFGVSGANVLTF
TRBV27,TRBD1,TRBJ2-7,.,TGTGCCAGCAGAAATCCGGGACAGGGCTACGAGCAGTACTTC,CASRNPGQGYEQYF
TRBV28,TRBD1,TRBJ2-7,.,TGTGCCAGCAGCCTCCTACGACAGGGGGCGTACGAGCAGTACTTC,CASSLLRQGAYEQYF
TRBV19,TRBD1,TRBJ2-1,.,TGTGCCAGTAGTACCGGGACAGGGGGCGGTGGGGAGCAGTTCTTC,CASSTGTGGGGEQFF
TRBV5-1,TRBD1,TRBJ1-3,few,TGCGCCAGCAGCTTGTTTACAGGGGGCGCGATAAACACCATATATTTT,CASSLFTGGAINTIYF
TRBV6-6,.,TRBJ2-2,.,TGTGCCAGCAGTCCCCGGGACCTACTCACCGGGGAGCTGTTTTTT,CASSPRDLLTGELFF
TRBV5-6,TRBD2,TRBJ2-1,.,TGTGCCAGCAGCTTGGGGCTAGCGGATAATGAGCAGTTCTTC,CASSLGLADNEQFF
TRBV18,.,TRBJ1-3,many,TGTGCCAGCTCACGAGAGACTGGAAACACCATATATTTT,CASSRETGNTIYF
TRBV27,.,TRBJ2-1,.,TGTGCCAGCAGTTTCCGCGGGGCGCCTCCCTACAATGAGCAGTTCTTC,CASSFRGAPPYNEQFF
TRBV7-6,TRBD1,TRBJ2-7,.,TGTGCCAGCAGCGTTGGACAGGGGGCTCCCAACGAGCAGTACTTC,CASSVGQGAPNEQYF
TRBV19,TRBD2,TRBJ2-3,.,TGTGCCAGTAAGCCTAGCGGGAGCACAGATACGCAGTATTTT,CASKPSGSTDTQYF
TRBV5-1,.,TRBJ1-1,.,TGCGCCAGCAGCGTGGATGGTCTAGCTGGGGCTGAAGCTTTCTTT,CASSVDGLAGAEAFF
TRBV27,TRBD1,TRBJ1-1,few,TGTGCCAGCAGTTTATCGCTGGGACAGGGAGGAATGAACACTGAAGCTTTCTTT,CASSLSLGQGGMNTEAFF
TRBV5-1,TRBD1,TRBJ2-5,.,TGCGCCAGCAGCGGGCAAACAGGGGGCTCGGAGACCCAGTACTTC,CASSGQTGGSETQYF
TRBV5-8,.,TRBJ2-5,.,TGTGCCAGCAGCTTGGTTGGGACTGCACAAGAGACCCAGTACTTC,CASSLVGTAQETQYF
TRBV2,.,TRBJ2-2,.,TGTGCCAGCAGTGAAACCGCAGCTCCGAACACCGGGGAGCTGTTTTTT,CASSETAAPNTGELFF
TRBV30,TRBD1,TRBJ2-5,.,TGTGCCTGGAGTGCGGGACAGGGGTTCCAAGAGACCCAGTACTTC,CAWSAGQGFQETQYF